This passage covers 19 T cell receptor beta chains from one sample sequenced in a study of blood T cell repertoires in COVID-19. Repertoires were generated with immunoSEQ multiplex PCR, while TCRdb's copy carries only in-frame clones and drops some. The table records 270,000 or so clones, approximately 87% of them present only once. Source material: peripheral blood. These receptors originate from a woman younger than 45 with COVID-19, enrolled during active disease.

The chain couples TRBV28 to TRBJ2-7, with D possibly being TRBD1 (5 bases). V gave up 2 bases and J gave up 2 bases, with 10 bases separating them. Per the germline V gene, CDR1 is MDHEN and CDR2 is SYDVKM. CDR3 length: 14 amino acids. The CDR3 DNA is TGTGCCAGCAGTTTAGGGGCAGTAGCCTACGAGCAGTACTTC. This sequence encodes CASSLGAVAYEQYF.

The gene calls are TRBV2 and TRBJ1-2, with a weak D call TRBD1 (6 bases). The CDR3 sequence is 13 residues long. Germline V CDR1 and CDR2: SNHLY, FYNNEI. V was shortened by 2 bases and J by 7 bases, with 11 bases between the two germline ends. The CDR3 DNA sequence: TGTGCCAGCAGTGAACAGGGGTATGGTGGCTACACCTTC. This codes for CASSEQGYGGYTF.

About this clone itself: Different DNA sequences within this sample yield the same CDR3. The DNA for the CDR3 is TGCAGCGTTGTCGGGACTGTGAACACTGAAGCTTTCTTT. This encodes CSVVGTVNTEAFF. The chain is built from TRBV29-1 and TRBJ1-1; TRBD1 is a possible D gene (5 bases). The CDR3 extends over 13 amino acids. Germline CDR1 is SQVTM and CDR2 is ANQGSEA. V shed 4 bases and J shed 0 bases, with 9 bases lying between them. Full variable domain (outside the CDR3, taken from reference TRBV29-1 and TRBJ1-1): SAVISQKPSRDICQRGTSLTIQCQVDSQVTMMFWYRQQPGQSLTLIATANQGSEATYESGFVIDKFPISRPNLTFSTLTVSNMSPEDSSIYLCSVVGTVNTEAFFGQGTRLTVV.

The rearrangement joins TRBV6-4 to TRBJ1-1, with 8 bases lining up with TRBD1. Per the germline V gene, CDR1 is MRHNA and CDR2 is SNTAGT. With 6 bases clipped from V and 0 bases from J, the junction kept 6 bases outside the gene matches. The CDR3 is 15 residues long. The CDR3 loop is CASRAGTGMNTEAFF. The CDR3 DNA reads TGTGCCAGCAGAGCCGGGACAGGCATGAACACTGAAGCTTTCTTT.

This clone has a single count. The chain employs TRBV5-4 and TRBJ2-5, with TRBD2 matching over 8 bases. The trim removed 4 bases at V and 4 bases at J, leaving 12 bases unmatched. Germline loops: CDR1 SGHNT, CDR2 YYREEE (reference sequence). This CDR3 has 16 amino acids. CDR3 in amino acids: CASSVVGAGAGETQYF. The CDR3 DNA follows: TGTGCCAGCAGCGTCGTGGGAGCGGGGGCGGGAGAGACCCAGTACTTC. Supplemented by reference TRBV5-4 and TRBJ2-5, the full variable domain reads ETGVTQSPTHLIKTRGQQVTLRCSSQSGHNTVSWYQQALGQGPQFIFQYYREEENGRGNFPPRFSGLQFPNYSSELNVNALELDDSALYLCASSVVGAGAGETQYFGPGTRLLVL.

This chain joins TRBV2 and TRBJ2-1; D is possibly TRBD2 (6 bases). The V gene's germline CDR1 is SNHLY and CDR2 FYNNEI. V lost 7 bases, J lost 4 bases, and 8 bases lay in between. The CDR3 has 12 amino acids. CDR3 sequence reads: CASTGLYNEQFF. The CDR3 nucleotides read TGTGCCAGCACCGGACTATACAATGAGCAGTTCTTC.

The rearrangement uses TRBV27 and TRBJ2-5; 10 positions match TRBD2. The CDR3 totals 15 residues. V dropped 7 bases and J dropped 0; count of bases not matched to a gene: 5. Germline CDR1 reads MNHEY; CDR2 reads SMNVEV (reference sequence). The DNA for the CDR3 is TGTGCCAGCACCGAGACTAGCGGGTACCAAGAGACCCAGTACTTC. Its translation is CASTETSGYQETQYF.

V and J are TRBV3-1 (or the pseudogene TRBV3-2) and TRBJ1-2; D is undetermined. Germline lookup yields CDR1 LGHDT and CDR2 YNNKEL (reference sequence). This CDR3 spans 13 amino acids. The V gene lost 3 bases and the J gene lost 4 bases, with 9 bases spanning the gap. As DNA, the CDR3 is TGTGCCAGCAGCCATGAGCAGGCCTATGGCTACACCTTC. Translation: CASSHEQAYGYTF.

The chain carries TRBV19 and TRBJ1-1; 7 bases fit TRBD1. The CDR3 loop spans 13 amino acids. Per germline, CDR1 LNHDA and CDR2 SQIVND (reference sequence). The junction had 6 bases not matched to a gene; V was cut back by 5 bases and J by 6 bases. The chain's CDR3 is CASSLIGGPEAFF. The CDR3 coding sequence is TGTGCCAGTAGTCTGATAGGGGGCCCTGAAGCTTTCTTT.

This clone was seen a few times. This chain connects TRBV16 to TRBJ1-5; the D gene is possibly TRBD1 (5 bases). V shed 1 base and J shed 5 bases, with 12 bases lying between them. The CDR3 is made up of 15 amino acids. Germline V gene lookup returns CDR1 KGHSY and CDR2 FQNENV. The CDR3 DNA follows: TGTGCCAGCAGCCAATGGGGAGGAGGGGATCAGCCCCAGCATTTT. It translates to CASSQWGGGDQPQHF.

Here the CDR3 reads CASRIRFSSYNEQFF. Here the CDR3 DNA reads TGTGCCAGCAGGATCAGGTTCAGCTCCTACAATGAGCAGTTCTTC. The chain uses TRBV2 and TRBJ2-1, with D uncertain. CDR3 size: 15 residues. Germline loops: CDR1 SNHLY, CDR2 FYNNEI. Between the trimmed V and J ends, which lost 6 bases and 0 bases, there was a span of 12 bases.

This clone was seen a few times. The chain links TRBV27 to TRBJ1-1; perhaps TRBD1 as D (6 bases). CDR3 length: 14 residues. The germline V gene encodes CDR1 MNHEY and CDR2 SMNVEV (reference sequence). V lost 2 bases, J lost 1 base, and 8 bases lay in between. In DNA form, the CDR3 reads TGTGCCAGCAGTTTAAACAGGGCGAACACTGAAGCTTTCTTT. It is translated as CASSLNRANTEAFF.

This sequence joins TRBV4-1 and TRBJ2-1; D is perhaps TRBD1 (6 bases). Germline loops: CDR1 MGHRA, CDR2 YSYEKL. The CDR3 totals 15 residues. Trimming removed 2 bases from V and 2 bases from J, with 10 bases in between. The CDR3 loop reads CASSQKGVTYNEQFF. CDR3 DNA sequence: TGCGCCAGCAGCCAAAAGGGGGTCACCTACAATGAGCAGTTCTTC.

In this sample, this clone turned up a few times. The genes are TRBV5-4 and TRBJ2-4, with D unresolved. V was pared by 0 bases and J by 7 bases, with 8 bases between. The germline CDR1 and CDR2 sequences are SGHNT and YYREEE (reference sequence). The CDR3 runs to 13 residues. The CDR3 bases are TGTGCCAGCAGCTTGGATGTGGGCAACATTCAGTACTTC. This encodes CASSLDVGNIQYF.

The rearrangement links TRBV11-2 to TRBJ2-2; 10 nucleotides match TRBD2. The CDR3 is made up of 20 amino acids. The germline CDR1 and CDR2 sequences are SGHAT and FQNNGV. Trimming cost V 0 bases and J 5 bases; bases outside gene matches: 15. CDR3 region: CASSLDPSGGLWEQTGELFF. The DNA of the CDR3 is TGTGCCAGCAGCTTAGACCCTAGCGGGGGCCTATGGGAGCAGACCGGGGAGCTGTTTTTT.

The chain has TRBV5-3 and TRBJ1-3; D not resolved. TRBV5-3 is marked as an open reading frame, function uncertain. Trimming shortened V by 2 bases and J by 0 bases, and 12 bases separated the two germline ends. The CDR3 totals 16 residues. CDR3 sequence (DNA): TGTGCCAGAAGCTTTGAGCAGGTCCTCTCTGGAAACACCATATATTTT. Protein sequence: CARSFEQVLSGNTIYF.

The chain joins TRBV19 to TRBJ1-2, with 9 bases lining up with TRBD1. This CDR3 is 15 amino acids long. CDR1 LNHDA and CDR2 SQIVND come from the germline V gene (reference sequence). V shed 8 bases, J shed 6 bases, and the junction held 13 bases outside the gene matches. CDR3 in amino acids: CASLVTGGAKDGYTF. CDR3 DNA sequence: TGTGCCAGTCTAGTAACAGGGGGCGCGAAAGATGGCTACACCTTC.

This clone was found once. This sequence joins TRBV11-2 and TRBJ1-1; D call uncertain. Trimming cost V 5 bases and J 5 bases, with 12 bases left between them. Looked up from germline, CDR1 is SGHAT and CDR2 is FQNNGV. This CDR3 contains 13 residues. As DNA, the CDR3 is TGTGCCAGCAGCATTTTACGGGAAACTGAAGCTTTCTTT. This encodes CASSILRETEAFF.

CDR3 amino acids: CASSLGAYTNSYEQYF. In DNA, the CDR3 is TGCGCCAGCAGCTTGGGGGCCTACACCAACTCCTACGAGCAGTACTTC. This rearrangement joins TRBV5-1 to TRBJ2-7, with no clear D. Trimming pared 0 bases from V and 0 bases from J, leaving 13 bases between. The CDR3 totals 16 residues. CDR1 SGHRS and CDR2 YFSETQ come from the germline V gene.